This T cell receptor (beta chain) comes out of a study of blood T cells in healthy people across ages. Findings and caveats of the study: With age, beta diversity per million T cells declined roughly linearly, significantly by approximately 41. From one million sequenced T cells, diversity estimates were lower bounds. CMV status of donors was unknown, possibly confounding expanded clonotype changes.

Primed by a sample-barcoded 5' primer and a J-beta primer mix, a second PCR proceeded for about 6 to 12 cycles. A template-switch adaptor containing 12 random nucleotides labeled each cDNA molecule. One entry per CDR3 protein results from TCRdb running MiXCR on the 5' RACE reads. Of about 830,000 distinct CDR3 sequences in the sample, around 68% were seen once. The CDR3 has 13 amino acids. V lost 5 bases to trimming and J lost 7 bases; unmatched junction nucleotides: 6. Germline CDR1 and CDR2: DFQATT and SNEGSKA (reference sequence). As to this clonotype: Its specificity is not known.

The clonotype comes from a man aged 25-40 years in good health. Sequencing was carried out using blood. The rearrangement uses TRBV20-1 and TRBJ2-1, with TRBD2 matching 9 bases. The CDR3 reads CSAATRGGNEQFF. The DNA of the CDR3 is TGCAGTGCTGCGACGCGGGGGGGAAATGAGCAGTTCTTC.